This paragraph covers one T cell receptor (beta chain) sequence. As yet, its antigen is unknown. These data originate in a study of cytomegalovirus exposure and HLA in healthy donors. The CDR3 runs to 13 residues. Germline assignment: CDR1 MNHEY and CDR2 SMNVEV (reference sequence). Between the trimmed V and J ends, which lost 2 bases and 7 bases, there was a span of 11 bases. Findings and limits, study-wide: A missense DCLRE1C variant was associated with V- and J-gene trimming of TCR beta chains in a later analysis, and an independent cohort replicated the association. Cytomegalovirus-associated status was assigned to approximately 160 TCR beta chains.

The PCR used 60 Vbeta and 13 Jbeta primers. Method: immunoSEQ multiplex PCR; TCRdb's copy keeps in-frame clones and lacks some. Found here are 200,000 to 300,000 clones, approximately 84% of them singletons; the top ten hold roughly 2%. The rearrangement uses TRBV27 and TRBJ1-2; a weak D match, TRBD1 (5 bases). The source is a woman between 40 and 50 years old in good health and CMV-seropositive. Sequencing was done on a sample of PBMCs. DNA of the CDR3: TGTGCCAGCAGTTTACAGGGTAAAGCTGGCTACACCTTC. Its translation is CASSLQGKAGYTF.